The 10 T cell receptor beta chains reported below all come from one sample, sequenced in a study of T-cell reconstitution after alpha-beta-depleted transplantation in children. This sample's TCRbeta library carried unique molecular identifier barcodes. Each CDR3 protein is one row after TCRdb ran MiXCR on the PCR reads. This table holds about 210,000 distinct CDR3 sequences, approximately 15% found once. This material consisted of PBMCs, mostly from graft donor cells, taken 360 days after TCRalphabeta/CD19-depleted stem cell transplant. These receptor sequences come from a male patient aged 2-9 years who had a stem cell transplant for acute lymphoblastic leukemia, so the T cells may come from the graft donor.

This clonotype was seen many times. This chain connects TRBV12-3 or TRBV12-4 to TRBJ1-1; the D gene is possibly TRBD1 (5 bases). The length of the CDR3 is 15 residues. Trimming shortened V by 5 bases and J by 1 base, and 14 bases separated the two germline ends. The CDR3 bases are TGTGCCAGCAGTCCCTGGGACTTTCAGAACACTGAAGCTTTCTTT. Protein sequence: CASSPWDFQNTEAFF.

Many counts were recorded for this clonotype. V gene TRBV7-7 combines with J gene TRBJ1-4; D unclear. Germline values: CDR1 SSHAT, CDR2 FNYEAQ (reference sequence). The CDR3 runs 13 residues. The germline V and J ends were trimmed by 2 bases and 2 bases, with 3 bases remaining between them. The DNA for the CDR3 is TGTGCCAGCAGCTTATCGACTAATGAAAAACTGTTTTTT. Its protein is CASSLSTNEKLFF.

This chain joins TRBV7-7 and TRBJ2-3; D gene ambiguous. The CDR3 has 14 amino acids. Germline V gene sequence: CDR1 SSHAT, CDR2 FNYEAQ (reference sequence). Trimming pared 2 bases from V and 6 bases from J, leaving 12 bases between. The CDR3 sequence is CASSLLSIGDTQYF. CDR3 sequence (DNA): TGTGCCAGCAGCTTACTTTCAATTGGGGATACGCAGTATTTT.

This clonotype was counted a few times. The CDR3 DNA sequence: TGTGCCAGCGACGCTGCTGGGGAGCTGTTTTTT. This encodes CASDAAGELFF. The chain links TRBV12-3 or TRBV12-4 to TRBJ2-2, with no clear D. Trimming took 8 bases from V and 8 from J, leaving 9 bases between them. The CDR3 length is 11 residues.

This clonotype was observed a handful of times. This sequence joins TRBV7-9 and TRBJ1-1; D uncertain. The CDR3 spans 12 residues. The germline V gene has CDR1 SEHNR and CDR2 FQNEAQ (reference sequence). The V end lost 5 bases, the J end lost 5 bases, and 9 bases lay between the germline ends. CDR3 nucleotide sequence: TGTGCCAGCAGCCCTTTAAAGACTGAAGCTTTCTTT. The encoded protein is CASSPLKTEAFF. Full variable domain (missing parts from reference TRBV7-9 and TRBJ1-1): DTGVSQNPRHKITKRGQNVTFRCDPISEHNRLYWYRQTLGQGPEFLTYFQNEAQLEKSRLLSDRFSAERPKGSFSTLEIQRTEQGDSAMYLCASSPLKTEAFFGQGTRLTVV.

This clonotype was seen more than once but under ten times. The chain joins TRBV5-1 to TRBJ1-1; no clear D. Germline assignment: CDR1 SGHRS and CDR2 YFSETQ. CDR3 length equals 13 residues. Trimming removed 4 bases from V and 7 bases from J, with 14 bases in between. The CDR3 protein is CASSANGRDEAFF. In DNA form, the CDR3 reads TGCGCCAGCAGCGCGAACGGGAGAGATGAAGCTTTCTTT.

The chain is built from TRBV12-3 or TRBV12-4 and TRBJ2-3, with D possibly TRBD1 on 5 matching bases. The CDR3 extends over 13 amino acids. The V gene lost 0 bases and the J gene lost 6 bases, with 7 bases spanning the gap. CDR3 protein: CASSLAGPDTQYF. DNA for the CDR3: TGTGCCAGCAGTTTAGCGGGGCCCGATACGCAGTATTTT.

The chain uses TRBV29-1 and TRBJ2-4; 8 nucleotides line up with TRBD1. Germline loops: CDR1 SQVTM, CDR2 ANQGSEA. J was trimmed by 6 bases and V by 2 bases; bases with no gene match: 9. CDR3 length: 15 residues. CDR3 sequence: CSVEYKGRGRNIQYF. CDR3 coding DNA: TGCAGCGTTGAATACAAAGGCAGGGGGCGAAACATTCAGTACTTC.

The table lists this clonotype with a few counts. Written as DNA, the CDR3 is TGTGCCAGCAGCTTAGCGCTGACCGGGACAAACTACGAGCAGTACTTC. This codes for CASSLALTGTNYEQYF. The genes are TRBV7-8 and TRBJ2-7; tentatively, D is TRBD1 (6 bases). This CDR3 has 16 residues. Germline CDR1 reads SGHVS; CDR2 reads FQNEAQ. Trimming left V 0 bases short and J 3 bases short, with 15 bases between.

This clonotype turned up a few times. The chain links TRBV7-6 to TRBJ2-7; D is perhaps TRBD1 or TRBD2 (5 bases each). Looked up from germline, CDR1 is SGHVS and CDR2 is FNYEAQ. This CDR3 region has 15 residues. With 4 bases removed from V and 4 bases from J, the gap between germline ends came to 17 bases. For the CDR3, the DNA is TGTGCCAGCAGCTCGACCTGGGGGAGATGGTACGAGCAGTACTTC. Its protein product is CASSSTWGRWYEQYF.